The source of this T cell receptor (beta chain) is a study of blood T cell repertoires in COVID-19. The overall study: Both acute and convalescent COVID-19 samples were obtained from the United States, Italy and Spain. T cells, B-cell-depleted T cells, or PBMCs supplied cDNA or gDNA.

The germline CDR1 and CDR2 sequences are MDHEN and SYDVKM. Trimming pared 5 bases from V and 3 bases from J, leaving 5 bases between. The CDR3 spans 11 residues. The authors' processing: How many nucleated cells were present was estimated from reference gene primer amplification. Sequencing used immunoSEQ multiplex PCR; TCRdb keeps in-frame clones, though not all of them. The DNA was the basis for D and trimming; V, J and clone size are from that table. The table records some 40,000 clones, approximately 90% of them present only once. This TCR was recovered from a man between 65 and 80 years old with active COVID-19. The V and J genes are TRBV28 and TRBJ2-7; D remains unclear. Sequenced: peripheral blood. CDR3 sequence reads: CASSASYEQYF. The CDR3 DNA reads TGTGCCAGCAGTGCTAGCTACGAGCAGTACTTC.